The 7 T cell receptor beta chains below were found in one sample sequenced in a study of blood T cells in healthy people across ages (dated by TCRdb to the mid-2010s). The receptor library was made with 5' RACE. Sequencing relied on an Illumina HiSeq 2500. A second roughly 6 to 11 cycle PCR used a sample-barcoded 5' primer and a J-beta primer mix. TCRdb's own reprocessing of the public reads used fastp at Q25 and MiXCR and kept productive beta chains. Entries that share a CDR3 protein sequence are merged under the most common genes and DNA. This sample has more than 1 million distinct CDR3 sequences in its table, and over 35% of those were observed once. The ten largest account for around 18% of the sample. Sample: blood. Receptors were obtained from a woman aged 55 to 70 in good health.

This chain uses TRBV2 with TRBJ1-2, with TRBD1 matching 8 bases. CDR3 length: 13 amino acids. Unmatched junction bases numbered 4, after V lost 7 bases and J lost 3 bases. Germline CDR1 reads SNHLY; CDR2 reads FYNNEI. CDR3 nucleotide sequence: TGTGCCAGCATTTCGGACAGGGACTATGGCTACACCTTC. Protein: CASISDRDYGYTF.

V gene TRBV10-3 combines with J gene TRBJ1-2; a weak D match, TRBD1 (5 bases). Germline assignment: CDR1 ENHRY and CDR2 SYGVKD. Trimming took 8 bases from V and 8 from J, leaving 18 bases between them. The CDR3 consists of 13 residues. Here the CDR3 DNA reads TGTGCCATCGCCTACAATCAGGGAGGGGGCTACACCTTC. Encoded protein: CAIAYNQGGGYTF.

With regard to this clonotype: Because the CDR3's place on the DNA is in doubt, the DNA is left out and the CDR3 is given as listed by TCRdb. The rearrangement links TRBV29-1 to TRBJ2-3. Germline V gene sequence: CDR1 SQVTM, CDR2 ANQGSEA. The CDR3 totals 14 residues, both ends included. The CDR3 loop is CSVAGGTRADTRYF.

This clonotype was observed a few times. The chain recombines TRBV10-3 with TRBJ1-2; 9 bases are a match to TRBD1. The ends lost 6 bases at V and 3 bases at J; junction bases unmatched: 11. Germline-derived CDR1 and CDR2 are ENHRY and SYGVKD. The CDR3 extends over 16 amino acids. The CDR3 sequence: CAISSGQGPLHYGYTF. DNA for the CDR3: TGTGCCATCAGCTCAGGACAGGGGCCTCTTCACTATGGCTACACCTTC.

This sequence joins TRBV7-6 and TRBJ2-7; 7 bases line up with TRBD1. The CDR3 is 14 residues long. CDR1 SGHVS and CDR2 FNYEAQ come from the germline V gene. V gave up 5 bases and J gave up 2 bases; unmatched junction bases: 6. The DNA of the CDR3 is TGTGCCAGCAGCCATCTGACAGGGCCCTACGAGCAGTACTTC. Protein product: CASSHLTGPYEQYF.

V gene TRBV9 combines with J gene TRBJ2-5, with D hard to call. In germline, CDR1 is SGDLS, CDR2 YYNGEE. This CDR3 is built from 13 residues. Trimming cost V 0 bases and J 3 bases, with 6 bases left between them. CDR3 in amino acids: CASSVGTKETQYF. The CDR3 region has the DNA TGTGCCAGCAGCGTAGGGACCAAAGAGACCCAGTACTTC.

This clonotype was recorded a few times. V gene TRBV20-1 combines with J gene TRBJ2-7; the D gene is possibly TRBD1 (5 bases). This CDR3 is 15 amino acids long. V was shortened by 3 bases and J by 2 bases, with 17 bases between the two germline ends. Germline CDR1 is DFQATT and CDR2 is SNEGSKA (reference sequence). CDR3 residues: CSASLRAGIPYEQYF. The CDR3 bases are TGCAGTGCTAGTCTTCGGGCAGGGATTCCCTACGAGCAGTACTTC.